One and the same sample provided the 21 T cell receptor beta chains below, sequenced in a study of blood T cell repertoires in COVID-19. The repertoire was sequenced with immunoSEQ multiplex PCR; TCRdb's copy has only in-frame clones and lacks some. The profile shows 50,000 to 80,000 clones, around 90% of them singletons. The sample consisted of peripheral blood. These receptors were taken from an elderly woman with active COVID-19.

The chain carries TRBV19 and TRBJ2-3; D is perhaps TRBD2 (6 bases). The CDR3 runs to 14 residues. Germline CDR1 reads LNHDA; CDR2 reads SQIVND (reference sequence). Trimming removed 6 bases from V and 2 bases from J, with 12 bases in between. CDR3 nucleotides: TGTGCCAGTAGCCGGGACTCTGCCACAGATACGCAGTATTTT. The encoded protein is CASSRDSATDTQYF.

The J gene is TRBJ2-3, the V gene TRBV9; TRBD1 matches at 8 bases. The CDR3 consists of 15 residues. Germline V gene lookup returns CDR1 SGDLS and CDR2 YYNGEE. Unmatched junction bases numbered 4, after V lost 4 bases and J lost 0 bases. The CDR3, as DNA: TGTGCCAGCAGCCCCAGACAGGGGAGCACAGATACGCAGTATTTT. This encodes CASSPRQGSTDTQYF.

The J gene is TRBJ1-6, the V gene TRBV7-8; D not certain. V lost 1 base to trimming and J lost 7 bases, with 11 bases between them. Germline V gene data show CDR1 as SGHVS and CDR2 as FQNEAQ. The CDR3 length is 15 residues. The CDR3, as DNA: TGTGCCAGCAGCTTAGGTGTAGCCATCAATTCACCCCTCCACTTT. Residues: CASSLGVAINSPLHF.

The CDR3 DNA reads TGTGCCAGCAGCTTAGGTCTAGCGGGCGAGACCCAGTACTTC. Its translation: CASSLGLAGETQYF. The rearrangement uses TRBV11-2 and TRBJ2-5, with 8 nucleotides matching TRBD2. The CDR3 sequence is 14 residues long. V lost 1 base, J lost 5 bases, and 3 bases stayed unmatched. In germline, CDR1 is SGHAT, CDR2 FQNNGV.

This clone was counted only a few times. CDR3 amino acids: CASSLAGENYGYTF. The CDR3 bases are TGTGCCAGTAGTCTAGCGGGGGAGAACTATGGCTACACCTTC. V usage is TRBV19 and J usage is TRBJ1-2; tentatively, D is TRBD1 (5 bases). Trimming cost V 5 bases and J 2 bases, with 12 bases left between them. Germline assignment: CDR1 LNHDA and CDR2 SQIVND (reference sequence). This CDR3 contains 14 residues.

The genes are TRBV11-3 and TRBJ2-5; the match to TRBD1 covers 8 bases. CDR3 length equals 15 residues. V shed 2 bases, J shed 3 bases, and the junction held 5 bases outside the gene matches. The V gene's germline CDR1 is SGHNT and CDR2 YENEEA. DNA for the CDR3: TGTGCCAGCAGCTTAAGGCAGGGGGCGGAAGAGACCCAGTACTTC. Its protein is CASSLRQGAEETQYF. The complete variable domain, with remaining parts taken from reference TRBV11-3 and TRBJ2-5, reads EAGVVQSPRYKIIEKKQPVAFWCNPISGHNTLYWYLQNLGQGPELLIRYENEEAVDDSQLPKDRFSAERLKGVDSTLKIQPAELGDSAVYLCASSLRQGAEETQYFGPGTRLLVL.

This chain joins TRBV19 and TRBJ1-1, with D possibly TRBD1 on 5 matching bases. The length of the CDR3 is 14 residues. The V end was cut by 7 bases, the J end by 1 base, with 13 bases between. The germline V gene has CDR1 LNHDA and CDR2 SQIVND (reference sequence). CDR3 DNA: TGTGCCAGTAAAGGGGATCGTGGGAACACTGAAGCTTTCTTT. Its translation: CASKGDRGNTEAFF.

The chain joins TRBV7-6 to TRBJ2-2; 7 bases are shared with TRBD1. This CDR3 contains 15 residues. V was pared by 5 bases and J by 2 bases, with 5 bases of the junction left unmatched. Germline CDR1 is SGHVS and CDR2 is FNYEAQ. The CDR3 here is CASSPRGGNTGELFF. In nucleotides, the CDR3 is TGTGCCAGCAGCCCCCGAGGGGGCAACACCGGGGAGCTGTTTTTT.

The chain couples TRBV12-3 or TRBV12-4 to TRBJ2-7, with 9 bases identical to TRBD1. CDR3 length: 13 amino acids. J lost 3 bases, V lost 5 bases, and 2 bases had no gene match. As DNA, the CDR3 is TGTGCCAGCAGTAAGGACAGGGGCTACGAGCAGTACTTC. It yields the protein CASSKDRGYEQYF.

This clone appeared once. The genes are TRBV5-1 and TRBJ2-6, with D perhaps matching TRBD2 (6 bases). The V and J ends lost 6 bases and 2 bases respectively, with 9 bases between them. The length of the CDR3 is 14 residues. Germline lookup yields CDR1 SGHRS and CDR2 YFSETQ. CDR3 amino acids: CASKGEAGANVLTF. The DNA of the CDR3 is TGCGCCAGCAAAGGGGAGGCTGGGGCCAACGTCCTGACTTTC.

The rearrangement links TRBV30 to TRBJ1-3; D is possibly TRBD1 (5 bases). The ends were cut back, 0 bases at V and 3 bases at J, with 6 bases in the middle. The CDR3 has 13 amino acids. Germline CDR1 and CDR2: GTSNPN and SVGIG (reference sequence). The CDR3, as DNA: TGTGCCTGGAGTGTTACAGGTGGAAACACCATATATTTT. Protein sequence: CAWSVTGGNTIYF.

The chain carries TRBV19 and TRBJ1-5; TRBD1 agrees at 8 bases. V dropped 6 bases and J dropped 3; count of bases not matched to a gene: 7. Germline V gene data show CDR1 as LNHDA and CDR2 as SQIVND (reference sequence). The CDR3 totals 15 residues. CDR3 amino acids: CASSQDRAFNQPQHF. The CDR3 bases are TGTGCCAGTAGCCAGGACAGGGCCTTCAATCAGCCCCAGCATTTT.

The J gene is TRBJ1-6, the V gene TRBV3-1 (or the pseudogene TRBV3-2), with 7 bases matching TRBD1. The J segment lost 7 bases and the V segment lost 4 bases, leaving 4 bases of the junction unmatched. Germline values: CDR1 LGHDT, CDR2 YNNKEL (reference sequence). CDR3 length equals 14 residues. The CDR3, as DNA: TGTGCCAGCAGCCCTAGGGACAGCAATTCACCCCTCCACTTT. Translating it yields CASSPRDSNSPLHF.

V usage is TRBV9 and J usage is TRBJ1-2; no reliable D call. The germline gives CDR1 SGDLS, CDR2 YYNGEE. The V end was cut by 4 bases, the J end by 2 bases, with 9 bases between. CDR3 length equals 13 residues. The CDR3 loop is CASSPPPNYGYTF. In DNA form, the CDR3 reads TGTGCCAGCAGCCCTCCCCCCAACTATGGCTACACCTTC.

The rearrangement uses TRBV6-1 and TRBJ1-6, with D hard to call. The germline V gene has CDR1 MNHNS and CDR2 SASEGT. The CDR3 covers 13 residues. V shed 0 bases and J shed 11 bases, with 8 bases lying between them. CDR3 sequence reads: CASSEALVTPLHF. CDR3 DNA: TGTGCCAGCAGTGAAGCATTAGTTACACCCCTCCACTTT.

CDR3 sequence reads: CASSSMTSEGNEQFF. CDR3 in DNA: TGTGCCAGCAGCTCCATGACTAGCGAGGGAAATGAGCAGTTCTTC. The V gene is TRBV11-3, the J gene TRBJ2-1; 8 nucleotides match TRBD2. The germline V gene encodes CDR1 SGHNT and CDR2 YENEEA. Unmatched junction bases numbered 9, after V lost 4 bases and J lost 7 bases. The CDR3 spans 15 residues.

The chain combines TRBV6-6 with TRBJ2-7; D is perhaps TRBD1 (6 bases). The CDR3 is 14 residues long. Germline V lookup: CDR1 MNHNY, CDR2 SVGAGI (reference sequence). With 7 bases removed from V and 3 bases from J, the gap between germline ends came to 16 bases. The CDR3 here is CASKKQGRSYEQYF. In DNA, the CDR3 is TGTGCCAGCAAAAAACAGGGTCGCAGCTACGAGCAGTACTTC.

The chain has TRBV5-1 and TRBJ2-7; the match to TRBD1 covers 10 bases. With V trimmed by 4 bases and J by 7 bases, 11 bases remained unmatched. CDR3 length equals 15 residues. From germline, CDR1 is SGHRS and CDR2 YFSETQ. The CDR3 sequence: CASSPPGQGMGEQYF. The CDR3 DNA follows: TGCGCCAGCAGCCCCCCGGGACAGGGGATGGGAGAGCAGTACTTC.

This clone has only a few counts. The V gene is TRBV5-4, the J gene TRBJ1-6, with D possibly TRBD1 on 5 matching bases. CDR1 SGHNT and CDR2 YYREEE come from the germline V gene (reference sequence). Trimming shortened V by 2 bases and J by 9 bases, and 18 bases separated the two germline ends. This CDR3 contains 16 residues. The CDR3 bases are TGTGCCAGCAGCTTCCCCCCCAGCAGGGATTGTTCACCCCTCCACTTT. Protein sequence: CASSFPPSRDCSPLHF.

V is TRBV2 and J is TRBJ2-1; 13 bases line up with TRBD2. The junction had 9 bases not matched to a gene; V was cut back by 9 bases and J by 7 bases. CDR3 length equals 15 residues. The germline V gene has CDR1 SNHLY and CDR2 FYNNEI. As DNA, the CDR3 is TGTGCCAGGTTCCTACTAGCGGGAGGGAGGAATGAGCAGTTCTTC. It encodes CARFLLAGGRNEQFF.

The chain's CDR3 is CASGEGSTDTQYF. CDR3 DNA sequence: TGTGCCAGCGGGGAGGGTAGCACAGATACGCAGTATTTT. The chain carries TRBV7-9 and TRBJ2-3; 7 bases are shared with TRBD2. This CDR3 has 13 residues. Trimming removed 8 bases from V and 0 bases from J; junction bases left unmatched: 2. Germline CDR1 is SEHNR and CDR2 is FQNEAQ (reference sequence).